The rows below give T cell receptor beta chains drawn from one sample of a study of T cells after yellow fever vaccination. TCRdb used MiXCR to reprocess the 5' RACE reads, holding one entry per CDR3 protein. The data hold some 220,000 distinct CDR3 sequences, with about 3% observed a single time. Here the sequenced sample was CD4+ T cells sorted from PBMCs, taken 10 days after the yellow fever booster vaccination. Receptors were obtained from a man younger than 35 who received the YFV17D yellow fever vaccine. CDR3s include the opening cysteine and the closing phenylalanine or tryptophan. Fields, in order: CDR3 protein, CDR3 DNA, clone size, J gene, V gene, D gene. A D gene is named only where the DNA matches it firmly. Size tells how often a clone was seen (once, few, many) or the class of an expanded clone, and some rows leave it out.

CDR3: CASSQTGALAFF
DNA: TGTGCCAGCAGCCAAACAGGGGCTTTGGCTTTCTTT
size: .
J: TRBJ1-1
V: TRBV12-3/TRBV12-4
D: TRBD1

CDR3: CASSPLKLGTEAFF
DNA: TGCGCCAGCAGCCCGCTGAAGCTGGGCACTGAAGCTTTCTTT
size: many
J: TRBJ1-1
V: TRBV4-3
D: .

CDR3: CASSVVGAPYNEQFF
DNA: TGTGCCAGCAGCGTAGTGGGGGCCCCCTACAATGAGCAGTTCTTC
size: few
J: TRBJ2-1
V: TRBV9
D: .

CDR3: CASSRDGDQPQHF
DNA: TGTGCCAGCTCTCGGGACGGGGATCAGCCCCAGCATTTT
size: many
J: TRBJ1-5
V: TRBV7-2
D: .

CDR3: CASSGVRDTEAFF
DNA: TGTGCCAGCAGTGGCGTAAGGGACACTGAAGCTTTCTTT
size: many
J: TRBJ1-1
V: TRBV2
D: .

CDR3: CSARDPEGGKLFF
DNA: TGCAGTGCTAGAGATCCGGAGGGGGGAAAACTGTTTTTT
size: few
J: TRBJ1-4
V: TRBV20-1
D: .

CDR3: CASSLDYGTNTF
DNA: TGTGCCAGCAGCTTAGACTACGGGACAAACACCTTC
size: many
J: TRBJ1-2
V: TRBV7-2
D: .

CDR3: CASSLAGLDNTEAFF
DNA: TGTGCCAGCAGCTTAGCAGGGTTAGACAACACTGAAGCTTTCTTT
size: few
J: TRBJ1-1
V: TRBV7-6
D: .

CDR3: CASSLQGAPQFF
DNA: TGTGCCAGCAGCTTACAAGGTGCTCCGCAGTTCTTC
size: many
J: TRBJ2-1
V: TRBV7-2
D: .

CDR3: CASSTTGETNTEAFF
DNA: TGTGCCAGCAGCACAACAGGGGAGACGAACACTGAAGCTTTCTTT
size: .
J: TRBJ1-1
V: TRBV7-3
D: TRBD1

CDR3: CASSPVHYGYTF
DNA: TGTGCCAGCAGTCCCGTACACTATGGCTACACCTTC
size: few
J: TRBJ1-2
V: TRBV12-3/TRBV12-4
D: .

CDR3: CSASGGVEETQYF
DNA: TGCAGTGCTAGCGGGGGGGTTGAAGAGACCCAGTACTTC
size: many
J: TRBJ2-5
V: TRBV20-1
D: TRBD2

CDR3: CASRTTGVGAQHF
DNA: TGTGCCAGCAGGACGACAGGGGTGGGGGCCCAGCATTTT
size: many
J: TRBJ1-5
V: TRBV12-3/TRBV12-4
D: TRBD1

CDR3: CASSPGRLNTGELFF
DNA: TGTGCCAGCAGCCCGGGACGGTTGAACACCGGGGAGCTGTTTTTT
size: many
J: TRBJ2-2
V: TRBV7-9
D: .

CDR3: CASSPQGWGTEAFF
DNA: TGTGCCAGCAGCCCCCAGGGGTGGGGGACTGAAGCTTTCTTT
size: few
J: TRBJ1-1
V: TRBV7-9
D: .

CDR3: CASSYRGLRGYTF
DNA: TGTGCCAGCAGTTACCGGGGGCTCCGGGGCTACACCTTC
size: .
J: TRBJ1-2
V: TRBV6-5
D: .

CDR3: CASSYWALSYEQYF
DNA: TGTGCCAGCAGCTACTGGGCCTTATCCTACGAGCAGTACTTC
size: many
J: TRBJ2-7
V: TRBV7-2
D: .